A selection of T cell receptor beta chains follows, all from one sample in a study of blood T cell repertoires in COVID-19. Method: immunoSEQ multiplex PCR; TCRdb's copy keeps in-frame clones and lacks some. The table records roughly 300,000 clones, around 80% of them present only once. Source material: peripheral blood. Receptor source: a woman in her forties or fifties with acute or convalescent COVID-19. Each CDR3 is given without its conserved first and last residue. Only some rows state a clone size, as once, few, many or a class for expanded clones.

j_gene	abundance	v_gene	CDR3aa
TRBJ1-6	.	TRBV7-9	ASSFGDSPLH
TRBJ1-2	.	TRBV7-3	ASSPTGQAPLGYT
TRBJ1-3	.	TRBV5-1	ASSSDTSGNTIY
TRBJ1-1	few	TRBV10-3	AISTQETEAF
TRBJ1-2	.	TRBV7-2	ASSLSVGGYT
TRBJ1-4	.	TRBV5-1	ASSASGGVNEKLF
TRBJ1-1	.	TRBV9	ASSPRTGFGDTEAF
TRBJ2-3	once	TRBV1	TSSHFGGESTDTQY
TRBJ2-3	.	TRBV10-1	ASGGGTTDTQY
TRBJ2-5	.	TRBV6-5	ATRQGMVTQY
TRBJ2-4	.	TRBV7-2	ASSLFNGGAKNIQY
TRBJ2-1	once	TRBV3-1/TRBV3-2	ASSQDTTSGTKYNEQF
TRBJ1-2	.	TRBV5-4	ASSTDRNYGYT
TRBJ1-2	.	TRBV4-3	ASSQGASNYGYT
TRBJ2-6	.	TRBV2	ASSPGLSGANVLT
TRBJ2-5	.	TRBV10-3	ASSGEGETQY
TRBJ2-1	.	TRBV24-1	ATSDPRTGPPYNEQF
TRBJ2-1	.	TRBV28	ASTGASGKAYNEQF
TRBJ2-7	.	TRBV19	ASSIRQGNYEQY
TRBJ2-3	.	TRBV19	ASREGGNTDTQY
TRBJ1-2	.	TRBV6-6	ASRPGGLGYT
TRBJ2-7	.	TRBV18	ASSSDRGPSYEQY
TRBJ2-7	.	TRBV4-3	ASSQAGEQY
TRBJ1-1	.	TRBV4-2	ASSQDRIGQANTEAF
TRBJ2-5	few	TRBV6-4	ASSATSGGQETQY
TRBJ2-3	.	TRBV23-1	ASSRLGGYCTDTQY
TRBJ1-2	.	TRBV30	AWSAGQGRGYT
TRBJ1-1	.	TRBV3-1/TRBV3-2	ASSPTGLNTEAF
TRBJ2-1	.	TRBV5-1	ASSLAGGFSYNEQF
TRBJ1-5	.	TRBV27	ASSLTYSNQPQH
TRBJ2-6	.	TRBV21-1	ASRVRTDDTGANVLT
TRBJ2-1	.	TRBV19	ASSRDRSSYNEQF
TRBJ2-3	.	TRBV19	ASRNSGRAWDTQY